This is a list of T cell receptor beta chains from one sample in a study of T cell repertoires in cytomegalovirus infection. Their specific antigens are unknown. TCRdb used MiXCR to reprocess the reads, holding one entry per CDR3 protein. The sample holds some 130,000 distinct CDR3 sequences, 32% seen once. The material sequenced was CD8+ T cells from cultured PBMCs, taken from culture after CMV antigen stimulation. Receptor source: a human donor in good health (CMV status not recorded). Some clones in this sample may be carry-over from other donors' samples. The CDR3 runs from the conserved cysteine through the conserved F or W. The D gene is left open where the match is weak. Not all rows give a size; the values are once, few, many and, for expanded clones, a class.

length: 17
V: TRBV7-8
D: TRBD2
size: many
J: TRBJ2-5
DNA: TGTGCCAGCAGCTTACCGACTAGCGGGGGGCTAAAAGAGACCCAGTACTTC
CDR3: CASSLPTSGGLKETQYF

length: 14
V: TRBV6-5
D: NA
size: many
J: TRBJ1-2
DNA: TGTGCCAGCAGTTACCGGGATTCAGCCTATGGCTACACCTTC
CDR3: CASSYRDSAYGYTF

length: 16
V: TRBV6-8
D: NA
size: once
J: TRBJ2-1
DNA: TGTGCCAGCAGCCAAACTCCAGCGGGCTCCTACAATGAGCAGTTCTTC
CDR3: CASSQTPAGSYNEQFF

length: 19
V: TRBV3-1
D: TRBD2
size: NA
J: TRBJ2-1
DNA: TGTGCCAGCAGCCAACTAGCGGGGGGAAAGGCGAGCTCCTACAATGAGCAGTTCTTC
CDR3: CASSQLAGGKASSYNEQFF

length: 12
V: TRBV7-8
D: NA
size: NA
J: TRBJ1-2
DNA: TGTGCCAGCAGGTCCGAGGAATATGGCTACACCTTC
CDR3: CASRSEEYGYTF

length: 15
V: TRBV12-3/TRBV12-4
D: NA
size: many
J: TRBJ1-5
DNA: TGTGCCAGCAGTTTATACGCCAACAGCAATCAGCCCCAGCATTTT
CDR3: CASSLYANSNQPQHF

length: 15
V: TRBV20-1
D: TRBD2
size: NA
J: TRBJ2-3
DNA: TGCAGTGCCCACGATTTTCGGGGGGGCACAGATACGCAGTATTTT
CDR3: CSAHDFRGGTDTQYF

length: 13
V: TRBV27
D: NA
size: many
J: TRBJ2-1
DNA: TGTGCCAGCAGTTTATGGTCCTCTGATGAGCAGTTCTTC
CDR3: CASSLWSSDEQFF

length: 14
V: TRBV20-1
D: TRBD2
size: many
J: TRBJ2-5
DNA: TGCAGTGCTAGAGTCAGGACTAGCTGGGAGACCCAGTACTTC
CDR3: CSARVRTSWETQYF

length: 16
V: TRBV2
D: TRBD1
size: NA
J: TRBJ2-1
DNA: TGTGCCAGCAGTGATGGACAGGGGAGCTCCTACAATGAGCAGTTCTTC
CDR3: CASSDGQGSSYNEQFF

length: 14
V: TRBV5-6
D: TRBD2
size: NA
J: TRBJ2-1
DNA: TGTGTCAGCATCTCTCTAGCGGGGGGAAATGAGCAGTTCTTC
CDR3: CVSISLAGGNEQFF

length: 14
V: TRBV28
D: NA
size: many
J: TRBJ1-1
DNA: TGTGCCAGCAGTTTAGGAACAGGGATCACCGAAGCTTTCTTT
CDR3: CASSLGTGITEAFF

length: 16
V: TRBV6-2/TRBV6-3
D: NA
size: few
J: TRBJ2-5
DNA: TGTGCCAGCAGCTCACTGAAAGGGGGACCTCAAGAGACCCAGTACTTC
CDR3: CASSSLKGGPQETQYF

length: 15
V: TRBV7-8
D: NA
size: few
J: TRBJ2-2
DNA: TGTGCCAGCAGCTCCGCGATCGCGAACACCGGGGAGCTGTTTTTT
CDR3: CASSSAIANTGELFF

length: 15
V: TRBV12-3/TRBV12-4
D: NA
size: few
J: TRBJ1-4
DNA: TGTGCCAGCAGCCCTCCAGGGCAAGAAGGTGAAAAACTGTTTTTT
CDR3: CASSPPGQEGEKLFF

length: 16
V: TRBV9
D: NA
size: NA
J: TRBJ1-6
DNA: TGTGCCAGCAGCGCGTCCCGGGACAACTATAATTCACCCCTCCACTTT
CDR3: CASSASRDNYNSPLHF

length: 15
V: TRBV7-9
D: TRBD1
size: few
J: TRBJ2-3
DNA: TGTGCCAGCAGAACCGGGACAGGGGTATCAGATACGCAGTATTTT
CDR3: CASRTGTGVSDTQYF

length: 15
V: TRBV11-2
D: NA
size: NA
J: TRBJ2-5
DNA: TGTGCCAGCAGCCCCGGGACTGCCTACCAAGAGACCCAGTACTTC
CDR3: CASSPGTAYQETQYF

length: 15
V: TRBV2
D: TRBD1
size: few
J: TRBJ2-7
DNA: TGTGCCAGCAGTACTCCGGGACAGGGGCCTCCCGAGCAGTACTTC
CDR3: CASSTPGQGPPEQYF

length: 14
V: TRBV19
D: NA
size: NA
J: TRBJ1-4
DNA: TGTGCCAGTAGCCCTCTAGGACCCAATGAAAAACTGTTTTTT
CDR3: CASSPLGPNEKLFF

length: 15
V: TRBV27
D: TRBD1
size: NA
J: TRBJ1-1
DNA: TGTGCCAGCAGTTTATTAGGGGGCGCCCATACTGAAGCTTTCTTT
CDR3: CASSLLGGAHTEAFF

length: 13
V: TRBV19
D: NA
size: few
J: TRBJ2-5
DNA: TGTGCCAGTAGTATAGTGGGTCAAGAGACCCAGTACTTC
CDR3: CASSIVGQETQYF

length: 17
V: TRBV5-1
D: TRBD1
size: few
J: TRBJ2-1
DNA: TGCGCCAGCAGCTCCTGGACAGGGCAGATCTCCTACAATGAGCAGTTCTTC
CDR3: CASSSWTGQISYNEQFF

length: 13
V: TRBV29-1
D: NA
size: NA
J: TRBJ2-1
DNA: TGCAGCGTGACAGGCGCCTCCTACAATGAGCAGTTCTTC
CDR3: CSVTGASYNEQFF

length: 15
V: TRBV7-6
D: NA
size: few
J: TRBJ2-2
DNA: TGTGCCAGCAGCTATAGCGGCGGGGCCACCGGGGAGCTGTTTTTT
CDR3: CASSYSGGATGELFF

length: 14
V: TRBV5-6
D: NA
size: NA
J: TRBJ2-5
DNA: TGTGCCAGCAGCTTAGAAAGACAGACTCGGACCCAGTACTTC
CDR3: CASSLERQTRTQYF

length: 13
V: TRBV5-6
D: NA
size: NA
J: TRBJ2-3
DNA: TGTGCCAGCAGCTTGGACAGCCTGAATACGCAGTATTTT
CDR3: CASSLDSLNTQYF

length: 14
V: TRBV7-2
D: NA
size: many
J: TRBJ2-5
DNA: TGTGCCAGCAGCGCCGCCGGACCACAAGAGACCCAGTACTTC
CDR3: CASSAAGPQETQYF

length: 11
V: TRBV27
D: NA
size: few
J: TRBJ2-2
DNA: TGTGCCGTACAGGCGCCCGGGGAGCTGTTTTTT
CDR3: CAVQAPGELFF

length: 15
V: TRBV9
D: NA
size: NA
J: TRBJ2-1
DNA: TGTGCCAGCAGCGTCGGCTCCCCTGTGGGCAATGAGCAGTTCTTC
CDR3: CASSVGSPVGNEQFF

length: 15
V: TRBV7-2
D: NA
size: many
J: TRBJ1-5
DNA: TGTGCCAGCAGCTTACACAGTTCAAGCAATCAGCCCCAGCATTTT
CDR3: CASSLHSSSNQPQHF

length: 13
V: TRBV7-6
D: NA
size: NA
J: TRBJ1-2
DNA: TGTGCCAGCAGCTTAAAACCCCGATATGGCTACACCTTC
CDR3: CASSLKPRYGYTF

length: 15
V: TRBV25-1
D: TRBD1
size: once
J: TRBJ2-7
DNA: TGTGCCAGCAGTGACCTATTGACAGGGACCTACGAGCAGTACTTC
CDR3: CASSDLLTGTYEQYF

length: 15
V: TRBV19
D: NA
size: few
J: TRBJ2-7
DNA: TGTGCCAGTAGTATCGGTTCGGGGACCTCCTACGAGCAGTACTTC
CDR3: CASSIGSGTSYEQYF

length: 16
V: TRBV28
D: NA
size: few
J: TRBJ1-5
DNA: TGTGCCAGCAGTTTAAATTCAGGACTAGCGGACCAGCCCCAGCATTTT
CDR3: CASSLNSGLADQPQHF

length: 18
V: TRBV2
D: NA
size: few
J: TRBJ2-7
DNA: TGTGCCAGCAGGACCCCCGGGACGGCCCTGGACCTCTCCTACGAGCAGTACTTC
CDR3: CASRTPGTALDLSYEQYF

length: 14
V: TRBV6-5
D: NA
size: few
J: TRBJ2-1
DNA: TGTGCCAGCAGTTACTCGAACGGCTACAATGAGCAGTTCTTC
CDR3: CASSYSNGYNEQFF

length: 17
V: TRBV5-4
D: TRBD1
size: NA
J: TRBJ2-6
DNA: TGTGCCAGCAGCTCCCCGGGACAGGGCTCTGGGGCCAACGTCCTGACTTTC
CDR3: CASSSPGQGSGANVLTF

length: 13
V: TRBV2
D: NA
size: few
J: TRBJ2-7
DNA: TGTGCCACCAGTGCCGGGACCAACTACGAGCAGTACTTC
CDR3: CATSAGTNYEQYF

length: 15
V: TRBV19
D: TRBD1
size: NA
J: TRBJ1-1
DNA: TGTGCCAGTAGTTGGACAGGGGGTGGGACGGCTGAAGCTTTCTTT
CDR3: CASSWTGGGTAEAFF

length: 14
V: TRBV12-3/TRBV12-4
D: TRBD1
size: many
J: TRBJ1-2
DNA: TGTGCCAGCAGTTTTTCTGGAGGGGGCTTTGGCTACACCTTC
CDR3: CASSFSGGGFGYTF

length: 16
V: TRBV7-3
D: NA
size: few
J: TRBJ2-4
DNA: TGTGCCAGCAGCCCAAGCGTTAGTCTAGCCAAAAACATTCAGTACTTC
CDR3: CASSPSVSLAKNIQYF

length: 14
V: TRBV2
D: TRBD1
size: many
J: TRBJ2-1
DNA: TGTGCCAGCAGTGAGGACAGGGGGGAAAATGAGCAGTTCTTC
CDR3: CASSEDRGENEQFF

length: 15
V: TRBV7-9
D: NA
size: NA
J: TRBJ1-4
DNA: TGTGCCAGCAGCTCCCCAGTATCAGTTAATGAAAAACTGTTTTTT
CDR3: CASSSPVSVNEKLFF

length: 17
V: TRBV6-8
D: TRBD2
size: NA
J: TRBJ2-1
DNA: TGTGCCAGCAGCTCACTGACTAGCGGGGTCTCCTACAATGAGCAGTTCTTC
CDR3: CASSSLTSGVSYNEQFF

length: 15
V: TRBV28
D: TRBD2
size: many
J: TRBJ2-5
DNA: TGTGCCAGCAGTGCCCTAGCGGGGGGGGGAGAGACCCAGTACTTC
CDR3: CASSALAGGGETQYF

length: 15
V: TRBV10-2
D: NA
size: NA
J: TRBJ2-3
DNA: TGCGCCACCCGCGCCGGGACTGGGGGCACAGATACGCAGTATTTT
CDR3: CATRAGTGGTDTQYF

length: 14
V: TRBV6-5
D: TRBD1
size: few
J: TRBJ1-5
DNA: TGTGCCAGCAGCCCGGACAGGGGCGGTCAGCCCCAGCATTTT
CDR3: CASSPDRGGQPQHF

length: 15
V: TRBV3-1
D: TRBD1
size: few
J: TRBJ2-3
DNA: TGTGCCAGCAGCCAAGATGGGGACAGGGCAGATACGCAGTATTTT
CDR3: CASSQDGDRADTQYF

length: 15
V: TRBV19
D: NA
size: NA
J: TRBJ2-7
DNA: TGTGCCAGTAGTATGTCCCGGGAAGGGCTGGCCGAGCAGTACTTC
CDR3: CASSMSREGLAEQYF

length: 14
V: TRBV11-2
D: NA
size: few
J: TRBJ2-7
DNA: TGTGCCAGCAGCTTGGACTGGGGCTCCTACGAGCAGTACTTC
CDR3: CASSLDWGSYEQYF

length: 14
V: TRBV7-8
D: NA
size: few
J: TRBJ1-3
DNA: TGTGCCAGCAGCAAATGGCCCTCTGGAAACACCATATATTTT
CDR3: CASSKWPSGNTIYF

length: 14
V: TRBV7-4
D: TRBD2
size: few
J: TRBJ2-2
DNA: TGTGCCAGCAGCTTAGGGCGGGAGACCGGGGAGCTGTTTTTT
CDR3: CASSLGRETGELFF

length: 17
V: TRBV3-1
D: TRBD1
size: NA
J: TRBJ2-7
DNA: TGTGCCAGCAGCCAGTCCTTCCGGGACAGATTTCGATACGAGCAGTACTTC
CDR3: CASSQSFRDRFRYEQYF

length: 14
V: TRBV6-6
D: NA
size: NA
J: TRBJ2-1
DNA: TGTGCCAGCAGTTACTCGAGCCCAGTGGATGAGCAGTTCTTC
CDR3: CASSYSSPVDEQFF